This paragraph covers one T cell receptor beta chain sequence. Antigen unknown. The data stem from a study of shared clonotypes between healthy human individuals. Study details: Participating donors consisted of a couple of women and three men aged 18 to 49. The study used three CD4 naive, three CD4 memory, two CD8 naive and one CD8 memory plate per donor. The study's findings and limits: Non-shared clonotypes displayed generation probabilities falling below those of clonotypes present in all four donors. A small donor pool kept down the genetic and exposure-history diversity that was represented.

Here immunoSEQ multiplex PCR was the method, and the copy in TCRdb shows in-frame clones only, minus some. The sample carries about 2.1 million clones, approximately 94% recorded once. This CDR3 contains 12 residues. Germline V gives CDR1 SGHRS, CDR2 YFSETQ. V dropped 4 bases and J dropped 9; count of bases not matched to a gene: 1. Only CD45RO-negative cells positively selected for CCR7 counted as naive CD8 cells, so terminally differentiated effector memory CD45RA+ cells were excluded. This sequence originates from a man aged 18 to 29 in good health. Some clones in this sample may be carry-over from other donors' samples. The rearrangement uses TRBV5-1 and TRBJ2-3; 11 bases match TRBD2. The sample taken for sequencing was naive CD8+ T cells from PBMCs. CDR3 loop: CASSPSGGTQYF. The CDR3 DNA sequence: TGCGCCAGCAGCCCTAGCGGGGGGACGCAGTATTTT.